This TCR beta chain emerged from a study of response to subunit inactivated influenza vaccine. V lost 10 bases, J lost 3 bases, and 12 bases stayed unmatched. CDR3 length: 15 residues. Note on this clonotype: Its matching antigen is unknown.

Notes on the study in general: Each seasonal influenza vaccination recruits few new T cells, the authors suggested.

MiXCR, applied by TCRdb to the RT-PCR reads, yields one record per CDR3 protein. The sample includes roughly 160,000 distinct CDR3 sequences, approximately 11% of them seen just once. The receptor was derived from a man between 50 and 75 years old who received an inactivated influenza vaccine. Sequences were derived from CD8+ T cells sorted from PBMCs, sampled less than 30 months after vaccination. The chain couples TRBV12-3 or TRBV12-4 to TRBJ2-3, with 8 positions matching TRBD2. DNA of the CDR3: TGTGCCACCGTCAATCGGTTAGCGGGGACAGATACGCAGTATTTT. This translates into CATVNRLAGTDTQYF.